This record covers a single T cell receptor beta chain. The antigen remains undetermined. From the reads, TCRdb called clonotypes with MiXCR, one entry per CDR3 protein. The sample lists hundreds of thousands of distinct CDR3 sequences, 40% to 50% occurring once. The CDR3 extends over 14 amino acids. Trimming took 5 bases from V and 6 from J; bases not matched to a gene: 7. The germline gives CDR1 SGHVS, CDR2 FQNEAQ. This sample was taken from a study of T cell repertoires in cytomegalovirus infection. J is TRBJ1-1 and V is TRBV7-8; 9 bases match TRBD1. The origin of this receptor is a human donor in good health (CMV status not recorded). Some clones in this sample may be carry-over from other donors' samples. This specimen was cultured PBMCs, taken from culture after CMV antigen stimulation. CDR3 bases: TGTGCCAGCAGCCCGGGACAGGGAGGACCTGAAGCTTTCTTT. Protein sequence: CASSPGQGGPEAFF.